This record concerns one TCR beta chain sequence. This specimen comes from a study of shared clonotypes between healthy human individuals. Positive CCR7 selection of CD45RO-negative cells yielded the naive CD8 cells, and terminally differentiated effector memory CD45RA+ cells were excluded. Germline V gene sequence: CDR1 SNHLY, CDR2 FYNNEI. The CDR3 sequence is 14 residues long. Trimming took 0 bases from V and 0 from J, leaving 3 bases between them. Sequencing was performed with immunoSEQ multiplex PCR; in TCRdb, only in-frame clones are kept and a portion is missing. Of hundreds of thousands of clones listed, about 95% were seen once; the top ten hold 0.11%.

The material sequenced was naive CD8+ T cells sorted from blood. The receptor comes from a woman between 25 and 40 years old in good health. The chain uses TRBV2 and TRBJ2-1; D uncertain. For the CDR3, the DNA is TGTGCCAGCAGTGAAGCACGCTCCTACAATGAGCAGTTCTTC. It specifies CASSEARSYNEQFF. The complete variable domain, with remaining parts taken from reference TRBV2 and TRBJ2-1, reads EPEVTQTPSHQVTQMGQEVILRCVPISNHLYFYWYRQILGQKVEFLVSFYNNEISEKSEIFDDQFSVERPDGSNFTLKIRSTKLEDSAMYFCASSEARSYNEQFFGPGTRLTVL.